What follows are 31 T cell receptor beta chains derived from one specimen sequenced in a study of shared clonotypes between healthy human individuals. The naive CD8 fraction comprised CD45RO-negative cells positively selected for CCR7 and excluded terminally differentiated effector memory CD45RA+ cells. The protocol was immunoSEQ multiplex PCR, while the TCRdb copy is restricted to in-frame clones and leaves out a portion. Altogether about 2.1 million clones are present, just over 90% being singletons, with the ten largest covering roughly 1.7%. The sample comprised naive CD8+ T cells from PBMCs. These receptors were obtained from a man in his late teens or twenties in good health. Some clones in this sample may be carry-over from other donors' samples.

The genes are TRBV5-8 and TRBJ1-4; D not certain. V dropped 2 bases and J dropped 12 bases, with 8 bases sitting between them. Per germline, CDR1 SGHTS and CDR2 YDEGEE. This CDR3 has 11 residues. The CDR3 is CASSLNLELFF. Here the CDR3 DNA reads TGTGCCAGCAGCTTAAACTTAGAACTGTTTTTT.

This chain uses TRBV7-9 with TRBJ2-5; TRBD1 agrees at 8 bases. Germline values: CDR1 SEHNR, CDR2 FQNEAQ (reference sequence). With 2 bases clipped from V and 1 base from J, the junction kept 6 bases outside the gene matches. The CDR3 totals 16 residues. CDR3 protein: CASSLWSGGPQETQYF. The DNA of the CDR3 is TGTGCCAGCAGCTTATGGTCAGGGGGCCCCCAAGAGACCCAGTACTTC.

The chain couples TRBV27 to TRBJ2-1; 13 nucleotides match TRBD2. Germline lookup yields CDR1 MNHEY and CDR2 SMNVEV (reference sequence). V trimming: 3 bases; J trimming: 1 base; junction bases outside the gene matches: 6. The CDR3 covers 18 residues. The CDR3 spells CASSFGGLAGFSYNEQFF. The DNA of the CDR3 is TGTGCCAGCAGTTTCGGGGGACTAGCGGGGTTTTCCTACAATGAGCAGTTCTTC.

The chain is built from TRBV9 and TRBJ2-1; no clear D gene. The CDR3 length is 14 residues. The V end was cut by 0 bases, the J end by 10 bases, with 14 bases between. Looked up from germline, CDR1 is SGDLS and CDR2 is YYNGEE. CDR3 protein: CASSVAEMQREQFF. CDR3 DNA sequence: TGTGCCAGCAGCGTAGCGGAAATGCAGAGAGAGCAGTTCTTC.

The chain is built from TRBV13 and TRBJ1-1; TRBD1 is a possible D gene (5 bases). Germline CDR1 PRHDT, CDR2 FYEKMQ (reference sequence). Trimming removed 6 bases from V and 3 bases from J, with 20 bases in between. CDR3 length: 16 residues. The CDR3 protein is CASSFIPGEVDTEAFF. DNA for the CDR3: TGTGCCAGCAGTTTCATACCGGGGGAGGTGGACACTGAAGCTTTCTTT.

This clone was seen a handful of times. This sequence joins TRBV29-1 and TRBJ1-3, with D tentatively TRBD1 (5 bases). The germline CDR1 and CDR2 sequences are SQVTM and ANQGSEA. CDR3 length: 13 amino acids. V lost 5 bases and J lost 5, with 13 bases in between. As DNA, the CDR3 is TGCAGCGTTACAGGAGTCTCGAGAAACACCATATATTTT. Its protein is CSVTGVSRNTIYF. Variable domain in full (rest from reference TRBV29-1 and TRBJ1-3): SAVISQKPSRDICQRGTSLTIQCQVDSQVTMMFWYRQQPGQSLTLIATANQGSEATYESGFVIDKFPISRPNLTFSTLTVSNMSPEDSSIYLCSVTGVSRNTIYFGEGSWLTVV.

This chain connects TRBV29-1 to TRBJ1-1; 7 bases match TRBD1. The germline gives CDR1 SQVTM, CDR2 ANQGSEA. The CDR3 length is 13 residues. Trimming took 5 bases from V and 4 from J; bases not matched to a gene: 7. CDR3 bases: TGCAGCGTTCTAGGGGGCTGGGGCACTGAAGCTTTCTTT. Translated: CSVLGGWGTEAFF.

CDR3 in DNA: TGTGCCAGCAGCCTATGGACTAGCGGGATAGTATACAATGAGCAGTTCTTC. Protein sequence: CASSLWTSGIVYNEQFF. This rearrangement joins TRBV7-2 to TRBJ2-1, with TRBD2 matching over 12 bases. The V and J ends lost 5 bases and 4 bases, in that order; junction bases with no gene match: 9. The CDR3 sequence is 17 residues long. Germline assignment: CDR1 SGHTA and CDR2 FQGNSA.

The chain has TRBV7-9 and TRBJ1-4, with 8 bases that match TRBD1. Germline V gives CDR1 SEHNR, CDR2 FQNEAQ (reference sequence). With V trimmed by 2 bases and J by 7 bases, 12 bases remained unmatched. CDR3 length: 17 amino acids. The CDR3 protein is CASSLYGQGTVGEKLFF. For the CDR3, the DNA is TGTGCCAGCAGCTTATACGGACAGGGAACGGTCGGTGAAAAACTGTTTTTT.

In nucleotides, the CDR3 is TGTGCCAGCAAAGCAGGGGGCGAGGGGATCATGAACACTGAAGCTTTCTTT. This gives the protein CASKAGGEGIMNTEAFF. The chain links TRBV2 to TRBJ1-1; 8 bases fit TRBD1. The ends lost 7 bases at V and 0 bases at J; junction bases unmatched: 13. Per the germline V gene, CDR1 is SNHLY and CDR2 is FYNNEI. CDR3 size: 17 residues. The entire variable domain, with the rest obtained from reference TRBV2 and TRBJ1-1, is as follows: EPEVTQTPSHQVTQMGQEVILRCVPISNHLYFYWYRQILGQKVEFLVSFYNNEISEKSEIFDDQFSVERPDGSNFTLKIRSTKLEDSAMYFCASKAGGEGIMNTEAFFGQGTRLTVV.

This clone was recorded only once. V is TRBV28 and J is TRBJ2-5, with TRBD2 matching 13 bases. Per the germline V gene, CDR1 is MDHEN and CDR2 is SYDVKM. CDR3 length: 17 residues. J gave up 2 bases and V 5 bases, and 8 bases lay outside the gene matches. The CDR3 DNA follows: TGTGCCAGCAGTCTCGGACTAGCGGGAGATACGCAAGAGACCCAGTACTTC. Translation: CASSLGLAGDTQETQYF.

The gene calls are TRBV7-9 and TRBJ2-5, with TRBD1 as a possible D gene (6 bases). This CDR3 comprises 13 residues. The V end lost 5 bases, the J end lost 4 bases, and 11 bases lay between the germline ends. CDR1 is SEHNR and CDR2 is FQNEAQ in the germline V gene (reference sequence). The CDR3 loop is CASSAGQRETQYF. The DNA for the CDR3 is TGTGCCAGCAGCGCCGGACAGCGAGAGACCCAGTACTTC. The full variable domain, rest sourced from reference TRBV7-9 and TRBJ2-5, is DTGVSQNPRHKITKRGQNVTFRCDPISEHNRLYWYRQTLGQGPEFLTYFQNEAQLEKSRLLSDRFSAERPKGSFSTLEIQRTEQGDSAMYLCASSAGQRETQYFGPGTRLLVL.

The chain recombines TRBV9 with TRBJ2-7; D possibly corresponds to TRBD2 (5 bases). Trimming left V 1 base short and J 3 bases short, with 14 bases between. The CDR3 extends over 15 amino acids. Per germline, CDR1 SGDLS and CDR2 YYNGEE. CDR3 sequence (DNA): TGTGCCAGCAGCGTACGGCCAGCGGTCATCTACGAGCAGTACTTC. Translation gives CASSVRPAVIYEQYF.

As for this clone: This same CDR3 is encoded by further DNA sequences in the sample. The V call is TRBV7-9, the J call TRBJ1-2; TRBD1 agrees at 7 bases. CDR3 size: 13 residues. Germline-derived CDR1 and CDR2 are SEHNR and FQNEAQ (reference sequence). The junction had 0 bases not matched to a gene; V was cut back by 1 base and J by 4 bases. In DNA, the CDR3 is TGTGCCAGCAGCTTAGGGACAGGCTATGGCTACACCTTC. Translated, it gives CASSLGTGYGYTF.

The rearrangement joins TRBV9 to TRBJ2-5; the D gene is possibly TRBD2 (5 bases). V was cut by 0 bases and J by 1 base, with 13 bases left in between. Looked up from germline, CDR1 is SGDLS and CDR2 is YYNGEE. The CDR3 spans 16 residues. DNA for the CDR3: TGTGCCAGCAGCGTAGAAGAGGGCAGGCTCCAAGAGACCCAGTACTTC. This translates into CASSVEEGRLQETQYF.

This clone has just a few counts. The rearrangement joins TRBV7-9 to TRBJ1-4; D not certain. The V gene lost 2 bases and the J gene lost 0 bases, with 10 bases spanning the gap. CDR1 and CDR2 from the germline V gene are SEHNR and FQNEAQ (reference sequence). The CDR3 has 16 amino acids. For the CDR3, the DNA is TGTGCCAGCAGCTTAAAGAGGCGCGCAACTAATGAAAAACTGTTTTTT. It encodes CASSLKRRATNEKLFF.

The CDR3 nucleotides read TGTGCCATCAGTGACCCCGCCGATCAGCCCCAGCATTTT. Translated: CAISDPADQPQHF. The chain joins TRBV10-3 to TRBJ1-5; the D is unclear. CDR3 size: 13 residues. CDR1 and CDR2 from the germline V gene are ENHRY and SYGVKD. V was pared by 3 bases and J by 5 bases, with 8 bases between.

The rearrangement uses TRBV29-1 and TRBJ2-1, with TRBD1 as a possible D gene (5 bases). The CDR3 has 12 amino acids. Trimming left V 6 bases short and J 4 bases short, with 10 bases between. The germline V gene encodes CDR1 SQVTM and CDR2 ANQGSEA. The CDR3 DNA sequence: TGCAGCGTCTCGAAGGGGTACAATGAGCAGTTCTTC. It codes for CSVSKGYNEQFF.

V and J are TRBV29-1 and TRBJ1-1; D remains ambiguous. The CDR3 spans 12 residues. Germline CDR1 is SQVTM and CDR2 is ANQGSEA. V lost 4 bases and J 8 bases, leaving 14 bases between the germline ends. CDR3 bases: TGCAGCGTTGTTGCCTCTGCAATAGAAGCTTTCTTT. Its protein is CSVVASAIEAFF.

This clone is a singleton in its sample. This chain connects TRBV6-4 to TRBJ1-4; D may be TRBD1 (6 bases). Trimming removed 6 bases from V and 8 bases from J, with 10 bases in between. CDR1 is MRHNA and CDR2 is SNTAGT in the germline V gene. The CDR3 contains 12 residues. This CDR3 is CASREGEEKLFF. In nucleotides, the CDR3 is TGTGCCAGCAGGGAGGGGGAAGAAAAACTGTTTTTT.

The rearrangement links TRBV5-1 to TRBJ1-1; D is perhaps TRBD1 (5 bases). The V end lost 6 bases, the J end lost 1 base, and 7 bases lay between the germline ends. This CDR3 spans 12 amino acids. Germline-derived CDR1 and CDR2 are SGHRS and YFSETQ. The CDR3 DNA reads TGCGCCAGCAAAACAGGGAACACTGAAGCTTTCTTT. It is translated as CASKTGNTEAFF. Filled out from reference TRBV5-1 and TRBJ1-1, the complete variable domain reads KAGVTQTPRYLIKTRGQQVTLSCSPISGHRSVSWYQQTPGQGLQFLFEYFSETQRNKGNFPGRFSGRQFSNSRSEMNVSTLELGDSALYLCASKTGNTEAFFGQGTRLTVV.

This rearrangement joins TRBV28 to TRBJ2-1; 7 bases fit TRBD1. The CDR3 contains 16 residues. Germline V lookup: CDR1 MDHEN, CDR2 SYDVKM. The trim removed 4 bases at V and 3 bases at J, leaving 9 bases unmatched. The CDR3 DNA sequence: TGTGCCAGCAGTTCCACAGGGGTGTACCTCTACAATGAGCAGTTCTTC. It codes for CASSSTGVYLYNEQFF.

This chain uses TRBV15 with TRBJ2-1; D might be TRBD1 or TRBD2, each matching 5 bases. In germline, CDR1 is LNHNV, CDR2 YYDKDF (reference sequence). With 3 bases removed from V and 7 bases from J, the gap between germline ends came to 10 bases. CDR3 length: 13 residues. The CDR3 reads CATSSGGYNEQFF. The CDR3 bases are TGTGCCACCAGCAGTGGGGGTTATAATGAGCAGTTCTTC.

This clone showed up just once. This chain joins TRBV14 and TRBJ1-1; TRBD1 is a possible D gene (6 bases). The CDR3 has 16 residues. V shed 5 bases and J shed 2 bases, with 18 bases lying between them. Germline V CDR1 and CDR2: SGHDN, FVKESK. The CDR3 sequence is CASSVGRQGFNTEAFF. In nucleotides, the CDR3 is TGTGCCAGCAGCGTGGGTCGGCAGGGGTTCAACACTGAAGCTTTCTTT.

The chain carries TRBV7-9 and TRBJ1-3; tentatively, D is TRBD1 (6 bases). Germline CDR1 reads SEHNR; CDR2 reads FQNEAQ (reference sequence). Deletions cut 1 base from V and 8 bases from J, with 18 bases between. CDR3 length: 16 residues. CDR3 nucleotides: TGTGCCAGCAGCTTAGATGACAGGCCCAGGGGATACACCATATATTTT. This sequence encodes CASSLDDRPRGYTIYF.

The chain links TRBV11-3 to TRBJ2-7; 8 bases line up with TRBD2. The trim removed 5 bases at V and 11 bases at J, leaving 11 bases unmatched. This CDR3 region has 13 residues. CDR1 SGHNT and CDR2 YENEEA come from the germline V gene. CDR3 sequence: CASSGGLGLEEYF. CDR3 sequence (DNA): TGTGCCAGCAGCGGCGGCTTGGGACTAGAGGAGTACTTC.

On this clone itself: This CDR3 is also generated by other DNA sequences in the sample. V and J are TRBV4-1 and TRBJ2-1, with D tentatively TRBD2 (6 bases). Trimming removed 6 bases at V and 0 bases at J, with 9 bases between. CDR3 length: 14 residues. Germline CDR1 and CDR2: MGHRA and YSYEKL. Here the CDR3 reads CASSPTSSYNEQFF. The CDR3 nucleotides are TGCGCCAGCAGTCCGACTAGCTCCTACAATGAGCAGTTCTTC.

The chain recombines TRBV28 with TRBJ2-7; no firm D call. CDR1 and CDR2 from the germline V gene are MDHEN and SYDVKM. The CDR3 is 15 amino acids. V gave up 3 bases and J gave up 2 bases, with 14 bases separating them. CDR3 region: CASSFPADLTYEQYF. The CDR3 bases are TGTGCCAGCAGTTTTCCTGCAGATTTAACCTACGAGCAGTACTTC. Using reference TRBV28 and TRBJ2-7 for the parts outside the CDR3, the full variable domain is DVKVTQSSRYLVKRTGEKVFLECVQDMDHENMFWYRQDPGLGLRLIYFSYDVKMKEKGDIPEGYSVSREKKERFSLILESASTNQTSMYLCASSFPADLTYEQYFGPGTRLTVT.

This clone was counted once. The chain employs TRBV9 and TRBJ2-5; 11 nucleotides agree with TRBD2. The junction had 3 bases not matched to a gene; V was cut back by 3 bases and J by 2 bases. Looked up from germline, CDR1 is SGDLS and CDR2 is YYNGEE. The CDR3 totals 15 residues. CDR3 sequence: CASSATSGKQETQYF. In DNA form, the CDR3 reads TGTGCCAGCAGCGCGACTAGCGGGAAACAAGAGACCCAGTACTTC. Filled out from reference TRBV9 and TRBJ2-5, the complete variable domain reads DSGVTQTPKHLITATGQRVTLRCSPRSGDLSVYWYQQSLDQGLQFLIQYYNGEERAKGNILERFSAQQFPDLHSELNLSSLELGDSALYFCASSATSGKQETQYFGPGTRLLVL.

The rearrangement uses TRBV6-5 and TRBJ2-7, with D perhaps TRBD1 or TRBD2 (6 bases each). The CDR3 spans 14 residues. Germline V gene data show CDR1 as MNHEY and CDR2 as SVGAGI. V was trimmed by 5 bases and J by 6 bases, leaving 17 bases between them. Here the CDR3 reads CASSVGGGLGEQYF. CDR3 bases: TGTGCCAGCAGTGTGGGGGGCGGGCTGGGCGAGCAGTACTTC.

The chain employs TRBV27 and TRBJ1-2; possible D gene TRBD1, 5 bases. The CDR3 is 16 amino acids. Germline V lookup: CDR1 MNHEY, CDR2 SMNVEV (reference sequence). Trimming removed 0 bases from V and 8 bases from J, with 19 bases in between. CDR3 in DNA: TGTGCCAGCAGTTTATCCTGGGGCGAAGCTATTCAAGGCTACACCTTC. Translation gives CASSLSWGEAIQGYTF.